The source of this T cell receptor (beta chain) is a study of technical replicates of blood from a handful of donors. TCRdb keeps only in-frame clones here, not all; method: immunoSEQ multiplex PCR. This sample has approximately 82,000 clones; 94% occur once, and the top ten carry 0.26%. The clonotype comes from a human donor in good health. The material sequenced was T cells isolated from PBMCs.

The CDR3 nucleotides are TGTGCCAGCAGGACAACAGGGGCTGGGGCCAACGTCCTGACTTTC. Its translation: CASRTTGAGANVLTF. The chain combines TRBV5-4 with TRBJ2-6, with 7 bases matching TRBD1. The CDR3 sequence is 15 residues long. The V and J ends lost 5 bases and 2 bases, in that order; junction bases with no gene match: 4. The germline gives CDR1 SGHNT, CDR2 YYREEE (reference sequence).